A single T cell receptor beta chain is shown here with its context. The CDR3 runs 17 residues. Germline CDR1 is MRHNA and CDR2 is SNTAGT. J gave up 0 bases and V 7 bases, and 10 bases lay outside the gene matches. The record originates from a study of blood T cell repertoires in COVID-19. The wider study: Collection of acute and convalescent COVID-19 samples took place in the United States, Italy and Spain. PBMCs, B-cell-depleted T cells, or T cells were the source of the cDNA or gDNA that made up the material.

Authors' processing steps: Reference gene primer amplification yielded estimated nucleated cell counts. Profiled with immunoSEQ multiplex PCR; TCRdb holds only in-frame clones, not every one. V and J calls and clone size are those listed in that table; D and trimming were worked out from the DNA. The sample has tens of thousands of clones; around 92% are singletons. This rearrangement joins TRBV6-4 to TRBJ2-1; the match to TRBD2 covers 9 bases. This clonotype originated in a human donor in a cohort sampled during active COVID-19. Material: peripheral blood. This CDR3 reads CASNLGLAGSSYNEQFF. DNA for the CDR3: TGTGCCAGCAATCTAGGGCTAGCGGGGAGCTCCTACAATGAGCAGTTCTTC.